This is a list of T cell receptor beta chains from one sample in a study of cytomegalovirus exposure and HLA in healthy donors. Clones were sequenced by immunoSEQ multiplex PCR, and TCRdb holds only the in-frame ones, with some missing. This table holds about 89,000 clones, about 80% found once. Specimen: PBMCs. These receptor sequences come from a male donor in good health and CMV-seronegative. CDR3s include the opening cysteine and the closing phenylalanine or tryptophan. A D gene is named only where the DNA matches it firmly. Clone size is shown for a subset of rows, as once, few, many or a class of expanded clone.

>TRBJ1-5|-|TRBV7-8|-
CASSPDSSGQPQHF
TGTGCCAGCAGCCCGGACAGTAGTGGTCAGCCCCAGCATTTT
>TRBJ1-4|TRBD1|TRBV4-3|-
CASSLTPGTGNEKLFF
TGCGCCAGCAGCCTGACCCCCGGGACAGGGAATGAAAAACTGTTTTTT
>TRBJ2-2|TRBD1|TRBV2|-
CASKQGAITGELFF
TGTGCCAGCAAGCAGGGGGCGATCACCGGGGAGCTGTTTTTT
>TRBJ2-3|-|TRBV2|-
CASSEGLTDTQYF
TGTGCCAGCAGTGAAGGACTCACAGATACGCAGTATTTT
>TRBJ2-2|-|TRBV4-3|few
CASSHETGWATGELFF
TGCGCCAGCAGCCACGAGACAGGATGGGCCACCGGGGAGCTGTTTTTT
>TRBJ2-7|TRBD1|TRBV27|-
CASSRTGGYEQYF
TGTGCCAGCAGCAGGACAGGGGGTTACGAGCAGTACTTC
>TRBJ1-1|TRBD1|TRBV5-1|-
CASSSWDSKNTEAFF
TGCGCTAGCAGCTCCTGGGACAGCAAGAACACTGAAGCTTTCTTT
>TRBJ2-7|TRBD1|TRBV28|-
CASRGQGVSSYEQYF
TGTGCCAGCAGGGGACAGGGGGTAAGCTCCTACGAGCAGTACTTC
>TRBJ2-5|-|TRBV7-3|-
CASSQNQETQYF
TGTGCCAGCAGCCAAAACCAAGAGACCCAGTACTTC
>TRBJ2-7|-|TRBV27|few
CATSLGVSIYEQYF
TGTGCCACCTCCCTAGGGGTCTCCATCTACGAGCAGTACTTC
>TRBJ2-3|-|TRBV9|-
CASSVGVASTDTQYF
TGTGCCAGCAGCGTCGGGGTAGCGAGCACAGATACGCAGTATTTT
>TRBJ1-2|TRBD1|TRBV28|few
CATKIPGQFYGYTF
TGTGCCACCAAAATCCCGGGACAGTTCTATGGCTACACCTTC
>TRBJ1-5|-|TRBV4-1|-
CASSPESQGRNQPQHF
TGCGCCAGCAGCCCCGAGTCGCAGGGCAGGAATCAGCCCCAGCATTTT
>TRBJ2-7|TRBD1|TRBV28|-
CASSREGAGTYEQYF
TGTGCCAGCAGCCGTGAGGGGGCAGGAACTTACGAGCAGTACTTC
>TRBJ2-7|TRBD2|TRBV27|-
CASSPSWLAGDIVSYEQYF
TGTGCCAGCAGTCCCTCCTGGCTAGCGGGGGATATAGTGTCCTACGAGCAGTACTTC
>TRBJ2-2|-|TRBV2|-
CASGPGNTGELFF
TGTGCCAGCGGGCCAGGGAACACCGGGGAGCTGTTTTTT
>TRBJ1-5|-|TRBV15|-
CATGRESNQPQHF
TGTGCCACCGGACGGGAGAGCAATCAGCCCCAGCATTTT
>TRBJ1-1|TRBD1|TRBV19|-
CASSMDLGGLMNTEAFF
TGTGCCAGTAGTATGGACCTAGGGGGCCTTATGAACACTGAAGCTTTCTTT
>TRBJ2-7|TRBD1|TRBV19|-
CASSDRDRGSYEQYF
TGTGCCAGTAGTGACCGGGACAGGGGCTCCTACGAGCAGTACTTC
>TRBJ1-2|TRBD1|TRBV6-5|-
CASSYLGTGDGYTF
TGTGCCAGCAGTTACCTAGGAACAGGGGATGGCTACACCTTC
>TRBJ1-4|-|TRBV5-8|-
CASEILESEKLFF
TGTGCCAGCGAGATCTTAGAGAGTGAAAAACTGTTTTTT
>TRBJ1-2|TRBD1|TRBV7-9|-
CASSMKIRGPLRGYTF
TGTGCCAGCAGTATGAAAATCAGGGGGCCCTTGCGTGGCTACACCTTC
>TRBJ1-1|-|TRBV6-6|-
CASPRGAGREEAFF
TGTGCCAGCCCCCGTGGGGCTGGCCGGGAGGAAGCTTTCTTT
>TRBJ1-1|-|TRBV5-6|-
CASALGGQGTEAFF
TGTGCCAGCGCCCTCGGGGGGCAGGGCACTGAAGCTTTCTTT
>TRBJ2-7|TRBD1|TRBV7-6|-
CASSPRDSSYEQYF
TGTGCCAGCAGCCCTCGGGACAGCTCCTACGAGCAGTACTTC
>TRBJ1-1|-|TRBV7-3|-
CASSPGGGAATEAFF
TGTGCCAGCAGCCCCGGGGGGGGCGCGGCCACTGAAGCTTTCTTT
>TRBJ2-7|TRBD1|TRBV28|-
CASRLGTDLSSYEQYF
TGTGCCAGCAGACTGGGGACAGACCTTAGCTCCTACGAGCAGTACTTC
>TRBJ2-2|-|TRBV21-1|once
CASSRTPGQGFTGELFF
TGTGCCAGCAGCAGAACCCCGGGACAGGGTTTCACCGGGGAGCTGTTTTTT
>TRBJ1-5|-|TRBV19|-
CASSLQGDQPQHF
TGTGCCAGTAGCCTTCAAGGGGATCAGCCCCAGCATTTT
>TRBJ1-2|TRBD1|TRBV6-5|few
CASSYSGTGSYGYTF
TGTGCCAGCAGTTACTCAGGGACAGGAAGCTATGGCTACACCTTC
>TRBJ1-1|-|TRBV7-9|-
CASSPYNSSEAFF
TGTGCCAGCAGCCCCTATAACTCCTCTGAAGCTTTCTTT
>TRBJ2-3|-|TRBV7-2|-
CASSPQRSDTQYF
TGTGCCAGCAGCCCCCAGCGATCAGATACGCAGTATTTT
>TRBJ1-1|-|TRBV6-5|medium-sized
CASRTQTGWGTEAFF
TGTGCCAGCAGAACCCAGACAGGTTGGGGGACTGAAGCTTTCTTT
>TRBJ1-4|-|TRBV4-1|-
CASSQDGRNEKLFF
TGCGCCAGCAGCCAAGATGGGCGAAATGAAAAACTGTTTTTT
>TRBJ2-7|-|TRBV6-5|-
CASSYFNEQYF
TGTGCCAGCAGTTACTTCAACGAGCAGTACTTC
>TRBJ2-7|-|TRBV19|few
CASSIVGESRDEQYF
TGTGCCAGTAGTATCGTCGGAGAGTCTCGGGACGAGCAGTACTTC
>TRBJ2-7|TRBD2|TRBV27|-
CASGGGSYEQYF
TGTGCCAGCGGGGGGGGCTCCTACGAGCAGTACTTC
>TRBJ1-5|-|TRBV5-1|-
CASARGADQPQHF
TGCGCCAGCGCCCGGGGGGCCGATCAGCCCCAGCATTTT
>TRBJ2-5|-|TRBV5-4|-
CASSHNGLGEETQYF
TGTGCCAGCAGCCATAATGGTTTAGGGGAAGAGACCCAGTACTTC
>TRBJ1-5|-|TRBV19|-
CASSIGGVDNQPQHF
TGTGCCAGTAGTATAGGGGGGGTTGACAATCAGCCCCAGCATTTT
>TRBJ1-1|-|TRBV18|-
CASSPPAQGKGTEAFF
TGTGCCAGCTCACCACCTGCACAGGGAAAAGGCACTGAAGCTTTCTTT
>TRBJ1-2|-|TRBV19|-
CASYPPPGAHNYGYTF
TGTGCCAGTTATCCCCCCCCAGGGGCTCATAACTATGGCTACACCTTC
>TRBJ2-2|-|TRBV5-1|-
CASSLQFGGRGANTGELFF
TGCGCCAGCAGCTTGCAGTTTGGAGGCCGGGGAGCGAACACCGGGGAGCTGTTTTTT
>TRBJ1-1|TRBD1|TRBV6-5|-
CASSLTGGRPEAFF
TGTGCCAGCAGTTTGACAGGGGGTCGTCCTGAAGCTTTCTTT
>TRBJ2-3|-|TRBV25-1|-
CASSEWGGGRTDTQYF
TGTGCCAGCAGTGAATGGGGCGGGGGCCGCACAGATACGCAGTATTTT
>TRBJ1-3|-|TRBV29-1|few
CSAEAGVLGGNTIYF
TGCAGCGCCGAGGCGGGGGTACTGGGTGGAAACACCATATATTTT
>TRBJ2-2|-|TRBV5-6|-
CASSLGPPANTGELFF
TGTGCCAGCAGCTTGGGTCCCCCGGCGAACACCGGGGAGCTGTTTTTT
>TRBJ1-1|-|TRBV19|-
CASSIGAGTLNTEAFF
TGTGCCAGTAGTATAGGGGCCGGGACACTGAACACTGAAGCTTTCTTT
>TRBJ2-7|-|TRBV7-9|-
CASSLEAYEQYF
TGTGCCAGCAGCTTAGAAGCTTACGAGCAGTACTTC
>TRBJ2-4|TRBD1|TRBV19|once
CASSIEGQVINIQYF
TGTGCCAGTAGCATAGAGGGACAGGTGATAAACATTCAGTACTTC
>TRBJ2-7|TRBD1|TRBV5-1|-
CASSRDSHYEQYF
TGCGCCAGCAGCCGGGACAGCCACTACGAGCAGTACTTC
>TRBJ1-1|TRBD1|TRBV5-5|few
CASHRGLDTEAFF
TGTGCCAGCCACAGGGGGCTAGACACTGAAGCTTTCTTT
>TRBJ1-4|TRBD1|TRBV7-2|-
CASSLNRGLGEKLFF
TGTGCCAGCAGCCTTAACAGGGGTTTAGGCGAAAAACTGTTTTTT